These 28 T cell receptor beta chains share one sample of origin, sequenced in a study of cytomegalovirus exposure and HLA in healthy donors. PCR was performed using 60 Vbeta and 13 Jbeta primers. Method: immunoSEQ multiplex PCR; TCRdb's copy keeps in-frame clones and lacks some. The sample lists roughly 100,000 clones, around 76% occurring once. Sequencing input: PBMCs. Receptors originate from a woman aged 45-65 years in good health and CMV-seropositive.

The chain is built from TRBV5-1 and TRBJ2-3; 10 nucleotides line up with TRBD2. CDR3 size: 18 residues. In germline, CDR1 is SGHRS, CDR2 YFSETQ. The V gene end was trimmed by 4 bases and the J gene end by 3 bases; junction bases not matched to a gene: 14. The CDR3 loop reads CASSPGSGGARGTDTQYF. As DNA, the CDR3 is TGCGCCAGCAGCCCGGGAAGCGGGGGGGCGAGGGGGACAGATACGCAGTATTTT. The complete variable domain, with remaining parts taken from reference TRBV5-1 and TRBJ2-3, reads KAGVTQTPRYLIKTRGQQVTLSCSPISGHRSVSWYQQTPGQGLQFLFEYFSETQRNKGNFPGRFSGRQFSNSRSEMNVSTLELGDSALYLCASSPGSGGARGTDTQYFGPGTRLTVL.

In DNA form, the CDR3 reads TGTGCCAGCAGCACACGTGGCAATCAGCCCCAGCATTTT. Translating it yields CASSTRGNQPQHF. The genes are TRBV7-8 and TRBJ1-5; no definite D call. CDR1 SGHVS and CDR2 FQNEAQ come from the germline V gene. The CDR3 is 13 amino acids. V was clipped by 5 bases and J by 2 bases, with 7 bases between them.

The V gene is TRBV2, the J gene TRBJ2-7; TRBD1 is a possible D gene (6 bases). The CDR3 length is 16 residues. Trimming left V 1 base short and J 3 bases short, with 16 bases between. Per the germline V gene, CDR1 is SNHLY and CDR2 is FYNNEI. The CDR3 loop reads CASSEGVRGFYYEQYF. CDR3 bases: TGTGCCAGCAGTGAAGGGGTGAGGGGGTTCTACTACGAGCAGTACTTC.

CDR3 sequence: CASSPTGGGSTDTQYF. The CDR3 DNA is TGTGCCAGCAGTCCCACTGGGGGGGGAAGCACAGATACGCAGTATTTT. The V gene is TRBV6-4, the J gene TRBJ2-3, with 7 bases identical to TRBD2. V lost 5 bases and J lost 0; bases outside the gene matches: 8. This CDR3 is built from 16 residues. Germline values: CDR1 MRHNA, CDR2 SNTAGT.

J is TRBJ1-4 and V is TRBV5-8; possibly TRBD1 for D (6 bases). Trimming took off 4 bases at V and 0 bases at J, with 10 bases between the two ends. Germline V CDR1 and CDR2: SGHTS, YDEGEE. This CDR3 has 15 amino acids. The CDR3 here is CASSQTGATNEKLFF. The CDR3 nucleotides read TGTGCCAGCAGCCAGACAGGAGCAACTAATGAAAAACTGTTTTTT.

J is TRBJ2-5 and V is TRBV7-9; D is unresolved. With 1 base removed from V and 6 bases from J, the gap between germline ends came to 9 bases. The length of the CDR3 is 13 residues. Germline CDR1 and CDR2: SEHNR and FQNEAQ (reference sequence). CDR3 loop: CASSLVSVKTQYF. The CDR3 bases are TGTGCCAGCAGCTTAGTTTCGGTAAAGACCCAGTACTTC.

Concerning this clone itself: A junction boundary mismatches the germline segment, possibly from a read error. CDR3 sequence: CASSPQMGRSYNPPLHF. The DNA for the CDR3 is TGTGCCAGCAGCCCCCAGATGGGGCGGTCCTATAATCCACCCCTCCACTTT. V is TRBV9 and J is TRBJ1-6, with a possible D match to TRBD1 (5 bases). This CDR3 has 17 residues. Germline CDR1 is SGDLS and CDR2 is YYNGEE.

The CDR3 region has the DNA TGTGCCAGCAGTTTAGGGGGAGGTGGCTACACCTTC. It encodes CASSLGGGGYTF. The chain carries TRBV27 and TRBJ1-2; TRBD1 is a possible D gene (5 bases). V lost 2 bases and J 7 bases, leaving 8 bases between the germline ends. CDR3 size: 12 residues. Germline-derived CDR1 and CDR2 are MNHEY and SMNVEV (reference sequence).

This chain's CDR3 is CASSLVGGQGYDYGYTF. The CDR3 DNA sequence: TGTGCCAGCAGCTTAGTTGGAGGACAGGGATACGACTATGGCTACACCTTC. The rearrangement joins TRBV11-2 to TRBJ1-2; 8 nucleotides line up with TRBD1. This CDR3 comprises 17 residues. Germline V CDR1 and CDR2: SGHAT, FQNNGV. With 1 base clipped from V and 3 bases from J, the junction kept 10 bases outside the gene matches.

This clone was detected ten times or more. The chain is built from TRBV28 and TRBJ1-1; maybe TRBD1 (6 bases). From germline, CDR1 is MDHEN and CDR2 SYDVKM. This CDR3 region has 14 residues. V shed 6 bases and J shed 2 bases, with 13 bases lying between them. The CDR3 DNA follows: TGTGCCAGCAGAAGAAGGGGGGGAAACACTGAAGCTTTCTTT. This codes for CASRRRGGNTEAFF. Supplemented by reference TRBV28 and TRBJ1-1, the full variable domain reads DVKVTQSSRYLVKRTGEKVFLECVQDMDHENMFWYRQDPGLGLRLIYFSYDVKMKEKGDIPEGYSVSREKKERFSLILESASTNQTSMYLCASRRRGGNTEAFFGQGTRLTVV.

The genes are TRBV6-1 and TRBJ2-7, with a weak D call TRBD1 (6 bases). V was clipped by 4 bases and J by 5 bases, with 9 bases between them. The CDR3 is made up of 12 amino acids. CDR1 and CDR2 (germline): MNHNS, SASEGT. CDR3 sequence: CASSGGGDEQYF. The CDR3 region has the DNA TGTGCCAGCAGTGGAGGGGGAGACGAGCAGTACTTC.

The genes are TRBV7-9 and TRBJ1-4; no firm D call. CDR1 and CDR2 (germline): SEHNR, FQNEAQ (reference sequence). This CDR3 is 15 amino acids long. Deletions cut 5 bases from V and 4 bases from J, with 14 bases between. The CDR3 DNA reads as TGTGCCAGCAGCCCAGAGGCGAAGATTAATGAAAAACTGTTTTTT. Its translation: CASSPEAKINEKLFF.

The chain carries TRBV27 and TRBJ2-7, with D maybe TRBD2 (7 bases). Germline V gives CDR1 MNHEY, CDR2 SMNVEV (reference sequence). With 3 bases removed from V and 1 base from J, the gap between germline ends came to 16 bases. CDR3 length: 16 residues. The CDR3 nucleotides read TGTGCCAGCAGTTTTTCAGAGGGGGGGATTTCCTACGAGCAGTACTTC. Its translation is CASSFSEGGISYEQYF.

This clone has just a few counts. CDR3 DNA sequence: TGCGCCAGCAGCCAAGGCCGACAGGGCTCCAATCAGCCCCAGCATTTT. Encoded protein: CASSQGRQGSNQPQHF. The chain links TRBV4-3 to TRBJ1-5; 7 nucleotides align to TRBD1. Germline lookup yields CDR1 LGHNA and CDR2 YSLEER. This CDR3 region has 16 residues. Trimming took 1 base from V and 3 from J; bases not matched to a gene: 6.

The chain couples TRBV28 to TRBJ1-3, with D possibly TRBD1 on 6 matching bases. This CDR3 spans 18 amino acids. In germline, CDR1 is MDHEN, CDR2 SYDVKM. The V gene lost 7 bases and the J gene lost 0 bases, with 22 bases spanning the gap. CDR3 nucleotide sequence: TGTGCCAGCACCCCGCAGATAGGTACAGGGTTCTCTGGAAACACCATATATTTT. Encoded protein: CASTPQIGTGFSGNTIYF.

The chain links TRBV28 to TRBJ1-3; D uncertain. CDR3 length: 12 amino acids. Germline CDR1 is MDHEN and CDR2 is SYDVKM. V lost 4 bases and J lost 4, with 5 bases in between. Here the CDR3 DNA reads TGTGCCAGCAGTTATCAAGGAAACACCATATATTTT. Its translation is CASSYQGNTIYF.

This clone was found once. J is TRBJ2-1 and V is TRBV30; the match to TRBD2 covers 8 bases. V shed 7 bases, J shed 5 bases, and the junction held 4 bases outside the gene matches. CDR1 is GTSNPN and CDR2 is SVGIG in the germline V gene (reference sequence). This CDR3 region has 12 residues. CDR3: CASKAGDNEQFF. The CDR3, as DNA: TGTGCCTCCAAAGCGGGGGACAATGAGCAGTTCTTC.

CDR3 residues: CASSLGPTDTQYF. CDR3 DNA sequence: TGTGCCAGCAGCTTGGGGCCAACAGATACGCAGTATTTT. This chain joins TRBV7-3 and TRBJ2-3, with D perhaps TRBD1 (5 bases). CDR3 length: 13 residues. Germline values: CDR1 SGHTA, CDR2 FQGTGA. Trimming pared 3 bases from V and 3 bases from J, leaving 7 bases between.

The V and J genes are TRBV6-6 and TRBJ1-2; D unclear. Deletions cut 0 bases from V and 6 bases from J, with 5 bases between. CDR3 length equals 12 residues. From germline, CDR1 is MNHNY and CDR2 SVGAGI (reference sequence). CDR3 protein: CASSYSGDGYTF. As DNA, the CDR3 is TGTGCCAGCAGTTACTCGGGAGATGGCTACACCTTC.

A note on this clone: The sample carries other DNA sequences with the same CDR3. V gene TRBV30 combines with J gene TRBJ1-5; D may be TRBD1 (5 bases). CDR1 is GTSNPN, CDR2 SVGIG, per germline (reference sequence). Trimming removed 0 bases at V and 7 bases at J, with 10 bases between. The CDR3 spans 13 residues. CDR3 residues: CAWSVGRDQPQHF. DNA for the CDR3: TGTGCCTGGAGTGTAGGGAGGGACCAGCCCCAGCATTTT.

The V call is TRBV6-1, the J call TRBJ2-1; 8 nucleotides line up with TRBD1. Losses at the gene ends were 7 bases for V and 0 bases for J; bases not matched to a gene: 5. Germline values: CDR1 MNHNS, CDR2 SASEGT. The CDR3 spans 15 residues. This chain's CDR3 is CASKMDRVSYNEQFF. For the CDR3, the DNA is TGTGCCAGCAAGATGGACAGGGTCTCCTACAATGAGCAGTTCTTC.

This clone was detected only a few times. The genes are TRBV6-6 and TRBJ2-1; perhaps TRBD2 as D (7 bases). Trimming shortened V by 2 bases and J by 9 bases, and 17 bases separated the two germline ends. CDR1 MNHNY and CDR2 SVGAGI come from the germline V gene (reference sequence). The CDR3 is made up of 15 amino acids. This chain's CDR3 is CASSYVGGQQGEQFF. DNA for the CDR3: TGTGCCAGCAGTTACGTGGGGGGGCAGCAGGGTGAGCAGTTCTTC.

The rearrangement uses TRBV30 and TRBJ1-2; 7 nucleotides agree with TRBD1. The CDR3 totals 15 residues. V was pared by 3 bases and J by 5 bases, with 12 bases of the junction left unmatched. Germline CDR1 is GTSNPN and CDR2 is SVGIG (reference sequence). The CDR3 DNA reads TGTGCCTGGAGCTCAATAGGGACAGCTCCATATGGCTACACCTTC. Its translation: CAWSSIGTAPYGYTF.

This chain links TRBV5-1 with TRBJ1-2, with a possible D match to TRBD1 (6 bases). The CDR3 length is 14 residues. Germline assignment: CDR1 SGHRS and CDR2 YFSETQ. Trimming left V 4 bases short and J 1 base short, with 11 bases between. The CDR3 nucleotides read TGCGCCAGCAGCCCATGGACAGATAACTATGGCTACACCTTC. Protein product: CASSPWTDNYGYTF.

This clone was found a few times. This chain connects TRBV7-3 to TRBJ1-1; 8 bases match TRBD1. The length of the CDR3 is 13 residues. Germline trimming cut 6 bases from V and 5 bases from J; bases unmatched to any gene: 5. Germline V gene sequence: CDR1 SGHTA, CDR2 FQGTGA. The CDR3 DNA follows: TGTGCCAGCAGTCCCCGACAGGGGACTGAAGCTTTCTTT. This translates into CASSPRQGTEAFF.

Concerning this clone itself: Sequence at one end of the junction differs from germline and may be a read error. The gene calls are TRBV7-9 and TRBJ1-1; D gene unclear. CDR3 length: 13 residues. The V gene's germline CDR1 is SEHNR and CDR2 FQNEAQ (reference sequence). The CDR3 sequence: CSSSLEEGTEAFF. The CDR3 DNA reads TGTTCCAGCAGCTTAGAGGAGGGAACTGAAGCTTTCTTT. The whole variable domain, filled in from reference TRBV7-9 and TRBJ1-1, reads DTGVSQNPRHKITKRGQNVTFRCDPISEHNRLYWYRQTLGQGPEFLTYFQNEAQLEKSRLLSDRFSAERPKGSFSTLEIQRTEQGDSAMYLCSSSLEEGTEAFFGQGTRLTVV.

The J gene is TRBJ2-7, the V gene TRBV5-1, with no clear D. The CDR3 extends over 11 amino acids. Trimming stripped 5 bases from V and 4 bases from J, with 7 bases between. Germline CDR1 and CDR2: SGHRS and YFSETQ. The CDR3 sequence is CASRQLYEQYF. The CDR3 nucleotides read TGCGCCAGCAGACAGCTGTACGAGCAGTACTTC.

The J gene is TRBJ2-7, the V gene TRBV5-1; 8 bases line up with TRBD1. The CDR3 is made up of 14 amino acids. V gave up 4 bases and J gave up 5 bases; unmatched junction bases: 8. Germline-derived CDR1 and CDR2 are SGHRS and YFSETQ. The CDR3 DNA reads as TGCGCCAGCAGCCGAGGACAGGGCGGCGACGAGCAGTACTTC. Its translation is CASSRGQGGDEQYF.